Reported below is one T cell receptor (beta chain). The CDR3 consists of 16 residues. Germline CDR1 SEHNR, CDR2 FQNEAQ (reference sequence). V shed 4 bases, J shed 7 bases, and the junction held 8 bases outside the gene matches. This sample is drawn from a study of regulatory T cells in long-lasting Graves disease. The time point here: newly diagnosed GD, antithyroid drugs for less than 3 months. TCR sequences were obtained from RNA taken from PBMCs. Assembly of TCR beta libraries relied on iRepertoire HTBI primers together with Arm-PCR of CDR3 regions. TCRdb re-called the multiplex PCR reads with MiXCR, one entry per CDR3 protein. Of about 220,000 distinct CDR3 sequences listed, around 16% were seen once; the top ten hold 22%.

The material sequenced was peripheral blood mononuclear cells (PBMCs), taken at new diagnosis, from a patient treated with antithyroid drugs. The rearrangement joins TRBV7-9 to TRBJ2-1, with 12 bases aligning to TRBD1. The receptor was derived from a female donor with Graves disease. The CDR3 DNA follows: TGTGCCAGCAGCTCGGAAGGGACAGGGGGCTTTAATGAGCAGTTCTTC. Amino acids: CASSSEGTGGFNEQFF.